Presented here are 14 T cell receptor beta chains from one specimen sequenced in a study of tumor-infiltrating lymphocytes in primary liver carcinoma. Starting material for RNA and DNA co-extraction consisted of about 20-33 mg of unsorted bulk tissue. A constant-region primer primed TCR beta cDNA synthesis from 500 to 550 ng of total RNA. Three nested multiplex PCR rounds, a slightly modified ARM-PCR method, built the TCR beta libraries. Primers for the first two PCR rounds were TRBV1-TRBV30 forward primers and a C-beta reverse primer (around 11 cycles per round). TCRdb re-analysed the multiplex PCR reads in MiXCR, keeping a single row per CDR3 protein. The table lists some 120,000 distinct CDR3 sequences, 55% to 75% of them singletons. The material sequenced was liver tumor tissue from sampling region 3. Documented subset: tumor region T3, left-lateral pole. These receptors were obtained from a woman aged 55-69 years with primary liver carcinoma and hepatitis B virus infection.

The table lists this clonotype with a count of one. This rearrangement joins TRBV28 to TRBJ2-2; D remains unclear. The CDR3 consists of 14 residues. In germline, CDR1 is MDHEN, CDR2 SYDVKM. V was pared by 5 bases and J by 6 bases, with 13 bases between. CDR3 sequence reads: CASSHPHSSGELFF. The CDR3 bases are TGTGCCAGCAGTCACCCCCACAGCTCCGGGGAGCTGTTTTTT. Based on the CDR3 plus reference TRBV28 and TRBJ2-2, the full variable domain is DVKVTQSSRYLVKRTGEKVFLECVQDMDHENMFWYRQDPGLGLRLIYFSYDVKMKEKGDIPEGYSVSREKKERFSLILESASTNQTSMYLCASSHPHSSGELFFGEGSRLTVL.

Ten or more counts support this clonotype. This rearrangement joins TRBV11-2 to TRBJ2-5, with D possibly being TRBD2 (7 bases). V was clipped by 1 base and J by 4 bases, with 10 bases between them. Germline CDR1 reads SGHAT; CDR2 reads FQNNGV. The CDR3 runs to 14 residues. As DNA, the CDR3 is TGTGCCAGCAGCTTAGCAGGGGAGGGAGAGACCCAGTACTTC. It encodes CASSLAGEGETQYF.

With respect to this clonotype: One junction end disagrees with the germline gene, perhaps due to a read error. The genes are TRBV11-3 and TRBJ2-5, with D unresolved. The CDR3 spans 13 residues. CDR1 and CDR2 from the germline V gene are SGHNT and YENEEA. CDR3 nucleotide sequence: TGTACCAGCATCTCTATGGTAAGGGAAACCCAGTACTTC. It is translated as CTSISMVRETQYF.

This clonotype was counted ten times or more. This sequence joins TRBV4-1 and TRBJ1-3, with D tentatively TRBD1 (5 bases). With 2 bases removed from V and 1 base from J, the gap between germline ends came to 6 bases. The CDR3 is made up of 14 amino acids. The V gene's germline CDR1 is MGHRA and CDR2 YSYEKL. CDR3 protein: CASSQQGSGNTIYF. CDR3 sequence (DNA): TGCGCCAGCAGCCAACAGGGTTCTGGAAACACCATATATTTT.

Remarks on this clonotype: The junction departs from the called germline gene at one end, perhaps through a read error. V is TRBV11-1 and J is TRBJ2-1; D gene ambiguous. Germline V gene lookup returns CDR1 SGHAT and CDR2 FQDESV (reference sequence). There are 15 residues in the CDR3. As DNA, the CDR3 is TGTTCCAGCAGCCAGACTGAGAATTCCTACAATGAGCAGTTCTTC. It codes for CSSSQTENSYNEQFF.

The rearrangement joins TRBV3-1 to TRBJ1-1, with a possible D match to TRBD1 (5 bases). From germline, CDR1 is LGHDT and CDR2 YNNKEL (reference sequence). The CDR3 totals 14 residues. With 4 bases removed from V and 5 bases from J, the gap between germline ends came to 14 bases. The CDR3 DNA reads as TGTGCCAGCAGCCCTCCGGGACGTCCAACTGAAGCTTTCTTT. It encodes CASSPPGRPTEAFF.

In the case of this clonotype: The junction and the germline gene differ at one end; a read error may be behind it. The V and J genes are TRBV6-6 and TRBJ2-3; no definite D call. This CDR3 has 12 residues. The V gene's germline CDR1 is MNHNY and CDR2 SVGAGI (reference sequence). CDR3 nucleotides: TGTGCCAGCAGTTACGGGCAGTCTATTGGGTGTTTT. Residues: CASSYGQSIGCF.

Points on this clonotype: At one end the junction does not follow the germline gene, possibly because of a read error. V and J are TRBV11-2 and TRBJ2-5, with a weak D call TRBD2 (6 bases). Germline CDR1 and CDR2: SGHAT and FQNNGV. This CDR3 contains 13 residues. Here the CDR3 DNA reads TGTGCCTGCAGCTTGGAATCCAAGGGGACTCAGTACTTC. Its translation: CACSLESKGTQYF.

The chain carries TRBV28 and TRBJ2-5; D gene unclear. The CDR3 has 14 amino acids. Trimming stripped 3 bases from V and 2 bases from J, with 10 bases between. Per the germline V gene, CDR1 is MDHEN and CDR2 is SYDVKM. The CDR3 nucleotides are TGTGCCAGCAGTTTTGTAGGGTTTCAAGAGACCCAGTACTTC. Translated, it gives CASSFVGFQETQYF.

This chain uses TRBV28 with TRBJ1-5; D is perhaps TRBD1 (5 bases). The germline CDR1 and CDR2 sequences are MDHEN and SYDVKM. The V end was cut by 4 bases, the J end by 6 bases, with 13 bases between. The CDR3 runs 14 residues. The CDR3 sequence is CASSSAGRSQPQHF. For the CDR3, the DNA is TGTGCCAGCAGTTCGGCAGGGCGTAGTCAGCCCCAGCATTTT.

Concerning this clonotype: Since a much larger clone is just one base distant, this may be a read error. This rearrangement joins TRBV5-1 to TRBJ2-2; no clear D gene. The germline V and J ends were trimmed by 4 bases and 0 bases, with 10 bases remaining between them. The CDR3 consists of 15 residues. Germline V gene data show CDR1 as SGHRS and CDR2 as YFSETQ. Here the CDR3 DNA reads TGCGCCAGCAGCCCTTGGGCAGCGAACACCGGGGAGCTGTTTTTT. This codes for CASSPWAANTGELFF.

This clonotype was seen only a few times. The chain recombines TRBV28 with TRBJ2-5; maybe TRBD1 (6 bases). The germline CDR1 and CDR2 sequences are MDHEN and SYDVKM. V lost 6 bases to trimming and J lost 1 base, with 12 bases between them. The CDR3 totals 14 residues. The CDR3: CASSRGPGQETQYF. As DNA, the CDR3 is TGTGCCAGCAGCAGGGGACCTGGCCAAGAGACCCAGTACTTC.

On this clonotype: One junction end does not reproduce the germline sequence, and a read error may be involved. This chain's CDR3 is CASSYGGGTSGSDQYF. CDR3 bases: TGTGCCAGCAGCTACGGCGGGGGGACCTCGGGAAGCGACCAGTATTTC. The J gene is TRBJ2-7, the V gene TRBV11-2, with 8 positions matching TRBD2. Germline CDR1 and CDR2: SGHAT and FQNNGV. The CDR3 is made up of 16 amino acids.

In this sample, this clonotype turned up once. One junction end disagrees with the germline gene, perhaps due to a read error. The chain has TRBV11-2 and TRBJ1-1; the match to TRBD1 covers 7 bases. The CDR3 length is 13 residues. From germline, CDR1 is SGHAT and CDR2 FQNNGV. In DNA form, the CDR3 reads TGTGCCAGCACCTTAGAGTCAGGGGGTGAACCATTCTTT. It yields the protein CASTLESGGEPFF.